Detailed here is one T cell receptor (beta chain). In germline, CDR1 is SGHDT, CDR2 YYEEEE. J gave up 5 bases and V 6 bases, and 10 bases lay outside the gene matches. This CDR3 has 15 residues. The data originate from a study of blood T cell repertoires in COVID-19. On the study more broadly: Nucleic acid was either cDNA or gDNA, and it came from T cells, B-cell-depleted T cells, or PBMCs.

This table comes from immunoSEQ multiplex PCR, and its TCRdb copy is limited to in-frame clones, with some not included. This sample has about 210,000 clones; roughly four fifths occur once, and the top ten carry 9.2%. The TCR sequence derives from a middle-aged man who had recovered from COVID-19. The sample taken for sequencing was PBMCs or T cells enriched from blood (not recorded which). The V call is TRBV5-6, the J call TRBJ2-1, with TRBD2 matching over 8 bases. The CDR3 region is CASTSLTGGNNEQFF. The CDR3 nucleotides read TGTGCCAGCACTAGCCTGACGGGGGGGAACAATGAGCAGTTCTTC.